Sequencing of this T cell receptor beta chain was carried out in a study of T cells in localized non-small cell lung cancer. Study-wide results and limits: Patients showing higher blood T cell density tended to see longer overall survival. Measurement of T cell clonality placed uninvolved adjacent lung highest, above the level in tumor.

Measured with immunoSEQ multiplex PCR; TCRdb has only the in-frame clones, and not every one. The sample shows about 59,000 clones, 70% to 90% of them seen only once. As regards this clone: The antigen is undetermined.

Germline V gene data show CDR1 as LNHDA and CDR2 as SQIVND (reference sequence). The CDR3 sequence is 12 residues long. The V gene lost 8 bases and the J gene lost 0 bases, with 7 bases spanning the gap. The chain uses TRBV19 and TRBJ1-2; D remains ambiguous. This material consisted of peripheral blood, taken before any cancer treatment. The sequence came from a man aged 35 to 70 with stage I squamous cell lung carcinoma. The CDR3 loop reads CASLSPNYGYTF. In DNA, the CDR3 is TGTGCCAGTCTCAGTCCTAACTATGGCTACACCTTC.